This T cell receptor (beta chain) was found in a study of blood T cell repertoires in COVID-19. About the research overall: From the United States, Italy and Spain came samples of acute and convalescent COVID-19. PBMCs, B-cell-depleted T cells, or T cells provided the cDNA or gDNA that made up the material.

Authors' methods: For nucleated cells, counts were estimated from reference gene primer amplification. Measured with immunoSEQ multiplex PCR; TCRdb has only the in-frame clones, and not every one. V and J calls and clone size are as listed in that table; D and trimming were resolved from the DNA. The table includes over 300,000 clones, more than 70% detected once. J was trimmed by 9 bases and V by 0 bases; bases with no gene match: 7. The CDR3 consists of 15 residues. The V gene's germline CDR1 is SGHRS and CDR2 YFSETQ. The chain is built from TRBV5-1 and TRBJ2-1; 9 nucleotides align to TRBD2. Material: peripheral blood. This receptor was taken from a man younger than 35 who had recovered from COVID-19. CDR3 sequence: CASSLEPSGISEQFF. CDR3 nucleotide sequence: TGCGCCAGCAGCTTGGAGCCTAGCGGGATTTCTGAGCAGTTCTTC.